These 12 T cell receptor beta chains originate from one sample sequenced in a study of blood T cell repertoires in COVID-19. Sequenced by immunoSEQ multiplex PCR; TCRdb stores in-frame clones only, minus some. Here the sample spans 400,000 to 450,000 clones, around 91% being singletons. Sequenced material: peripheral blood. Receptor source: a woman aged 40 to 50 with COVID-19, enrolled during active disease.

The chain is built from TRBV7-2 and TRBJ1-1, with 7 bases matching TRBD1. There are 17 residues in the CDR3. Germline CDR1 SGHTA, CDR2 FQGNSA. V dropped 5 bases and J dropped 3; count of bases not matched to a gene: 15. As DNA, the CDR3 is TGTGCCAGCAGCCTCTATCCATTGTACAGGGGTGACACTGAAGCTTTCTTT. Its translation: CASSLYPLYRGDTEAFF.

V is TRBV10-3 and J is TRBJ1-4; D is unclear. V gave up 3 bases and J gave up 4 bases, with 6 bases separating them. The CDR3 has 13 amino acids. CDR1 ENHRY and CDR2 SYGVKD come from the germline V gene. The DNA of the CDR3 is TGTGCCATCAGTGACAGACTTAATGAAAAACTGTTTTTT. Protein: CAISDRLNEKLFF.

V gene TRBV7-9 combines with J gene TRBJ1-4, with 11 bases aligning to TRBD1. Looked up from germline, CDR1 is SEHNR and CDR2 is FQNEAQ (reference sequence). V trimming: 6 bases; J trimming: 2 bases; junction bases outside the gene matches: 14. CDR3 length: 19 residues. CDR3 region: CASRPLPGQGGSTNEKLFF. CDR3 nucleotide sequence: TGTGCCAGCAGACCACTCCCGGGACAGGGGGGGTCGACTAATGAAAAACTGTTTTTT.

This chain links TRBV6-5 with TRBJ2-5, with a tentative D call TRBD2 (6 bases). Between the trimmed V and J ends, which lost 5 bases and 5 bases, there was a span of 18 bases. The CDR3 runs 15 residues. Germline CDR1 reads MNHEY; CDR2 reads SVGAGI. CDR3 loop: CASSPTRTLYETQYF. The CDR3, as DNA: TGTGCCAGCAGTCCGACTAGGACCTTATATGAGACCCAGTACTTC.

The chain employs TRBV6-5 and TRBJ1-6; D remains unclear. Germline loops: CDR1 MNHEY, CDR2 SVGAGI. Trimming pared 0 bases from V and 10 bases from J, leaving 16 bases between. The CDR3 is 16 amino acids. CDR3 DNA: TGTGCCAGCAGTTACTCGAGACTGATGATCGGCTCACCCCTCCACTTT. It specifies CASSYSRLMIGSPLHF.

Points on this clone: The same CDR3 arises from other DNA sequences in this sample as well. The chain is built from TRBV28 and TRBJ2-7, with TRBD1 identical over 9 bases. Germline V gene data show CDR1 as MDHEN and CDR2 as SYDVKM. The CDR3 loop spans 14 amino acids. The trim removed 5 bases at V and 2 bases at J, leaving 4 bases unmatched. The CDR3 loop is CASSRQGETYEQYF. The DNA of the CDR3 is TGTGCCAGCAGTCGACAGGGGGAGACCTACGAGCAGTACTTC.

The genes are TRBV18 and TRBJ1-6; 10 bases map to TRBD1. J lost 7 bases, V lost 6 bases, and 15 bases had no gene match. The V gene's germline CDR1 is KGHSH and CDR2 LQKENI. The CDR3 has 18 residues. Written as DNA, the CDR3 is TGTGCCAGCTCCCCCTTCATACCGGGACAGGGGAGGAATTCACCCCTCCACTTT. This encodes CASSPFIPGQGRNSPLHF.

The chain carries TRBV30 and TRBJ1-1; 9 bases are shared with TRBD1. The J segment lost 7 bases and the V segment lost 3 bases, leaving 6 bases of the junction unmatched. Per the germline V gene, CDR1 is GTSNPN and CDR2 is SVGIG (reference sequence). The CDR3 is 13 residues long. The CDR3 DNA sequence: TGTGCCTGGAGCCAAACAGGGGGCGGTGAAGCTTTCTTT. Protein product: CAWSQTGGGEAFF. Full variable domain (outside the CDR3, taken from reference TRBV30 and TRBJ1-1): SQTIHQWPATLVQPVGSPLSLECTVEGTSNPNLYWYRQAAGRGLQLLFYSVGIGQISSEVPQNLSASRPQDRQFILSSKKLLLSDSGFYLCAWSQTGGGEAFFGQGTRLTVV.

DNA of the CDR3: TGCGCCAGCAGCTTCCTAGCGGGAGGGCTCCAAGATACGCAGTATTTT. It specifies CASSFLAGGLQDTQYF. The chain couples TRBV5-1 to TRBJ2-3, with 12 bases aligning to TRBD2. V lost 2 bases, J lost 5 bases, and 6 bases stayed unmatched. This CDR3 contains 16 residues. Germline loops: CDR1 SGHRS, CDR2 YFSETQ. Variable domain in full (rest from reference TRBV5-1 and TRBJ2-3): KAGVTQTPRYLIKTRGQQVTLSCSPISGHRSVSWYQQTPGQGLQFLFEYFSETQRNKGNFPGRFSGRQFSNSRSEMNVSTLELGDSALYLCASSFLAGGLQDTQYFGPGTRLTVL.

The chain is built from TRBV7-2 and TRBJ2-7, with D maybe TRBD2 (7 bases). CDR3 size: 17 residues. Per germline, CDR1 SGHTA and CDR2 FQGNSA. Trimming removed 1 base from V and 4 bases from J, with 20 bases in between. CDR3 residues: CASSLVLSGGAEYEQYF. CDR3 in DNA: TGTGCCAGCAGCTTAGTATTGTCGGGGGGCGCTGAATACGAGCAGTACTTC.

CDR3 loop: CASSPWEGWTYEQYF. DNA for the CDR3: TGTGCCAGCAGCCCCTGGGAGGGCTGGACCTACGAGCAGTACTTC. The V and J genes are TRBV7-9 and TRBJ2-7, with 7 nucleotides matching TRBD2. J lost 2 bases, V lost 5 bases, and 9 bases had no gene match. The CDR3 has 15 residues. From germline, CDR1 is SEHNR and CDR2 FQNEAQ (reference sequence).

The V call is TRBV7-3, the J call TRBJ2-2; maybe TRBD1 (6 bases). Germline-derived CDR1 and CDR2 are SGHTA and FQGTGA. The ends were cut back, 5 bases at V and 4 bases at J, with 14 bases in the middle. The CDR3 loop spans 15 amino acids. CDR3 amino acids: CASSLQGPSTGELFF. DNA of the CDR3: TGTGCCAGCAGCCTACAGGGACCCAGCACCGGGGAGCTGTTTTTT.